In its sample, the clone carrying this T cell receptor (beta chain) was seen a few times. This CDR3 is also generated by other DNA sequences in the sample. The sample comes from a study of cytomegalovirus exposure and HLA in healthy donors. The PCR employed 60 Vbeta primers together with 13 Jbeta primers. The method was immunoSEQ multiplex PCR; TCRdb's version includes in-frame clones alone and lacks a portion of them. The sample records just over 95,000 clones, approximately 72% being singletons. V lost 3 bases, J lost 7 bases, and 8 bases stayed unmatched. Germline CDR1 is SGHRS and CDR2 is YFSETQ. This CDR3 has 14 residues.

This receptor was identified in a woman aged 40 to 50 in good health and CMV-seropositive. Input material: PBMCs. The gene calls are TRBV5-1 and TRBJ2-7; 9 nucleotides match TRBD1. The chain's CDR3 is CASSSGQGLQEQYF. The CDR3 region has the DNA TGCGCCAGCAGCTCGGGACAGGGATTGCAGGAGCAGTACTTC. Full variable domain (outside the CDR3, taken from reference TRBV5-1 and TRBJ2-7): KAGVTQTPRYLIKTRGQQVTLSCSPISGHRSVSWYQQTPGQGLQFLFEYFSETQRNKGNFPGRFSGRQFSNSRSEMNVSTLELGDSALYLCASSSGQGLQEQYFGPGTRLTVT.